What follows are 27 T cell receptor beta chains derived from one specimen sequenced in a study of shared clonotypes between healthy human individuals. Sequencing used immunoSEQ multiplex PCR; TCRdb keeps in-frame clones, though not all of them. The table includes roughly 1,500,000 clones, approximately 98.5% detected once. Sequencing input: naive CD4+ T cells sorted from blood. Specified subset: CD45RA+ positively selected. The source is a man aged 25-40 years in good health.

The chain recombines TRBV20-1 with TRBJ1-5, with unresolved D. Trimming shortened V by 6 bases and J by 12 bases, and 12 bases separated the two germline ends. CDR3 length equals 10 residues. CDR1 DFQATT and CDR2 SNEGSKA come from the germline V gene (reference sequence). In DNA, the CDR3 is TGCAGTGCCCTTGAGGGCCTCCAGCATTTT. It yields the protein CSALEGLQHF.

CDR3 in amino acids: CASSLFQRERLDTQYF. The CDR3 DNA sequence: TGTGCCAGCAGCTTGTTTCAGCGGGAGAGGTTAGATACGCAGTATTTT. The chain joins TRBV7-9 to TRBJ2-3; TRBD2 matches at 8 bases. Germline trimming cut 3 bases from V and 5 bases from J; bases unmatched to any gene: 10. There are 16 residues in the CDR3. Germline CDR1 reads SEHNR; CDR2 reads FQNEAQ (reference sequence). Variable domain in full (rest from reference TRBV7-9 and TRBJ2-3): DTGVSQNPRHKITKRGQNVTFRCDPISEHNRLYWYRQTLGQGPEFLTYFQNEAQLEKSRLLSDRFSAERPKGSFSTLEIQRTEQGDSAMYLCASSLFQRERLDTQYFGPGTRLTVL.

The rearrangement links TRBV7-9 to TRBJ1-4; TRBD1 matches at 9 bases. The ends lost 5 bases at V and 7 bases at J; junction bases unmatched: 11. CDR1 is SEHNR and CDR2 is FQNEAQ in the germline V gene (reference sequence). This CDR3 region has 16 residues. CDR3 DNA sequence: TGTGCCAGCAGCCAGGATAACAGGGGGCGCGGTGAAAAACTGTTTTTT. This sequence encodes CASSQDNRGRGEKLFF.

The chain is built from TRBV27 and TRBJ2-2; D gene uncertain. V lost 3 bases and J lost 3, with 8 bases in between. The germline V gene has CDR1 MNHEY and CDR2 SMNVEV (reference sequence). The CDR3 length is 14 residues. The DNA for the CDR3 is TGTGCCAGCAGTTTCGACAAATACACCGGGGAGCTGTTTTTT. Its protein is CASSFDKYTGELFF.

This chain connects TRBV7-8 to TRBJ2-2, with 8 positions matching TRBD2. The CDR3 spans 16 residues. Per germline, CDR1 SGHVS and CDR2 FQNEAQ. V was pared by 5 bases and J by 1 base, with 6 bases of the junction left unmatched. This CDR3 reads CASSPIAGLNTGELFF. DNA for the CDR3: TGTGCCAGCAGCCCCATAGCGGGATTGAACACCGGGGAGCTGTTTTTT.

The rearrangement uses TRBV4-3 and TRBJ1-2; no firm D call. The germline gives CDR1 LGHNA, CDR2 YSLEER. This CDR3 is 16 amino acids long. The V gene lost 0 bases and the J gene lost 4 bases, with 15 bases spanning the gap. This chain's CDR3 is CASSQDLRSYAYGYTF. The CDR3 bases are TGCGCCAGCAGCCAAGATTTAAGGAGTTATGCCTATGGCTACACCTTC.

This rearrangement joins TRBV27 to TRBJ2-3, with TRBD2 as a possible D gene (5 bases). CDR3 length: 13 amino acids. Germline lookup yields CDR1 MNHEY and CDR2 SMNVEV (reference sequence). V was clipped by 6 bases and J by 0 bases, with 7 bases between them. Written as DNA, the CDR3 is TGTGCCAGCAGGAGGGCTAGCACAGATACGCAGTATTTT. Its protein product is CASRRASTDTQYF.

Worth noting for this clone: This sequence may be a read error, since a much larger clone differs from it by one base. This sample includes further DNA sequences coding for the same CDR3. The chain recombines TRBV18 with TRBJ2-3; D is uncertain. This CDR3 comprises 12 residues. The V end was cut by 2 bases, the J end by 3 bases, with 3 bases between. Germline CDR1 KGHSH, CDR2 LQKENI. CDR3 in DNA: TGTGCCAGCTCACCAAGTACAGATACGCAGTATTTT. Protein product: CASSPSTDTQYF.

The chain has TRBV5-1 and TRBJ2-6; TRBD1 is a possible D gene (6 bases). The CDR3 loop spans 16 amino acids. The V gene's germline CDR1 is SGHRS and CDR2 YFSETQ. Trimming removed 4 bases from V and 0 bases from J, with 11 bases in between. The CDR3 loop is CASSRQEISGANVLTF. The CDR3 DNA is TGCGCCAGCAGCCGACAGGAAATCTCTGGGGCCAACGTCCTGACTTTC.

The J gene is TRBJ1-1, the V gene TRBV5-6; D gene uncertain. The V end lost 0 bases, the J end lost 5 bases, and 8 bases lay between the germline ends. The CDR3 runs 13 residues. Germline values: CDR1 SGHDT, CDR2 YYEEEE. The CDR3 spells CASSLDPDTEAFF. CDR3 bases: TGTGCCAGCAGCTTGGACCCCGATACTGAAGCTTTCTTT.

This chain links TRBV30 with TRBJ2-3; TRBD2 matches at 10 bases. The J segment lost 6 bases and the V segment lost 1 base, leaving 13 bases of the junction unmatched. Germline CDR1 reads GTSNPN; CDR2 reads SVGIG (reference sequence). The CDR3 length is 17 residues. The DNA for the CDR3 is TGTGCCTGGAGTGAGGGTAGACTAGCGGGCCTGCTGGATACGCAGTATTTT. Amino acid sequence: CAWSEGRLAGLLDTQYF.

This chain uses TRBV28 with TRBJ1-3; 8 nucleotides align to TRBD1. Germline V CDR1 and CDR2: MDHEN, SYDVKM. Losses at the gene ends were 6 bases for V and 12 bases for J; bases not matched to a gene: 7. This CDR3 comprises 12 residues. The CDR3 reads CASSSDRGDIYF. The CDR3 nucleotides read TGTGCCAGCAGCTCAGACAGGGGCGACATATATTTT. Filled out from reference TRBV28 and TRBJ1-3, the complete variable domain reads DVKVTQSSRYLVKRTGEKVFLECVQDMDHENMFWYRQDPGLGLRLIYFSYDVKMKEKGDIPEGYSVSREKKERFSLILESASTNQTSMYLCASSSDRGDIYFGEGSWLTVV.

This rearrangement joins TRBV2 to TRBJ1-5, with D possibly TRBD1 on 5 matching bases. The CDR3 has 13 amino acids. The ends were cut back, 8 bases at V and 4 bases at J, with 12 bases in the middle. CDR1 is SNHLY and CDR2 is FYNNEI in the germline V gene. The CDR3 DNA reads TGTGCCAGCGGGGGTCAACCAAATCAGCCCCAGCATTTT. This encodes CASGGQPNQPQHF. Variable domain in full (rest from reference TRBV2 and TRBJ1-5): EPEVTQTPSHQVTQMGQEVILRCVPISNHLYFYWYRQILGQKVEFLVSFYNNEISEKSEIFDDQFSVERPDGSNFTLKIRSTKLEDSAMYFCASGGQPNQPQHFGDGTRLSIL.

J is TRBJ1-1 and V is TRBV18; a possible D gene is TRBD1 (5 bases). Trimming shortened V by 4 bases and J by 3 bases, and 12 bases separated the two germline ends. From germline, CDR1 is KGHSH and CDR2 LQKENI. This CDR3 contains 14 residues. Here the CDR3 DNA reads TGTGCCAGCTCACTACTGACGGGGGACACTGAAGCTTTCTTT. Translating it yields CASSLLTGDTEAFF.

In the case of this clone: Other DNA sequences in this sample translate to the same CDR3. The V gene is TRBV28, the J gene TRBJ1-1; D call uncertain. The germline V and J ends were trimmed by 3 bases and 0 bases, with 2 bases remaining between them. CDR3 length: 12 amino acids. The germline V gene encodes CDR1 MDHEN and CDR2 SYDVKM. CDR3 DNA sequence: TGTGCCAGCAGTTTGGTGAACACTGAAGCTTTCTTT. As protein: CASSLVNTEAFF.

The V and J genes are TRBV5-6 and TRBJ2-4; TRBD1 might be the D (6 bases). This CDR3 contains 15 residues. Deletions cut 2 bases from V and 0 bases from J, with 9 bases between. CDR1 is SGHDT, CDR2 YYEEEE, per germline. This chain's CDR3 is CASSLGGLAKNIQYF. CDR3 nucleotides: TGTGCCAGCAGCTTAGGGGGATTAGCCAAAAACATTCAGTACTTC.

With respect to this clone: One end of the junction is discordant with germline, which a read error may explain. This chain connects TRBV6-6 to TRBJ2-7; D might be TRBD2 (5 bases). This CDR3 is 15 amino acids long. Germline lookup yields CDR1 MNHNY and CDR2 SVGAGI (reference sequence). For the CDR3, the DNA is TGTGCCAGCAGTTACCGGGATTCGAGCCATTCCCCCGGACCTTTC. It codes for CASSYRDSSHSPGPF.

To note about this clone: This CDR3 is also generated by other DNA sequences in the sample. The chain links TRBV19 to TRBJ1-4; D is undetermined. The germline gives CDR1 LNHDA, CDR2 SQIVND (reference sequence). Trimming took off 6 bases at V and 0 bases at J, with 8 bases between the two ends. The CDR3 is 14 residues long. The CDR3 region has the DNA TGTGCCAGTAGCCTCGGGGCAACTAATGAAAAACTGTTTTTT. Encoded protein: CASSLGATNEKLFF.

A word on this clone: Additional DNA sequences in this sample encode the identical CDR3. The genes are TRBV28 and TRBJ2-7; D uncertain. There are 12 residues in the CDR3. CDR1 is MDHEN, CDR2 SYDVKM, per germline. Trimming shortened V by 2 bases and J by 3 bases, and 5 bases separated the two germline ends. CDR3 in amino acids: CASSLGSYEQYF. CDR3 bases: TGTGCCAGCAGTTTAGGCAGCTACGAGCAGTACTTC.

A single count supports this clone. The CDR3 DNA follows: TGTGCCAGCAGTTCGACAGCGCGGGGGAACACTGAAGCTTTCTTT. It translates to CASSSTARGNTEAFF. The V gene is TRBV27, the J gene TRBJ1-1, with a tentative D call TRBD1 (5 bases). V was clipped by 4 bases and J by 1 base, with 13 bases between them. CDR3 length equals 15 residues. Germline loops: CDR1 MNHEY, CDR2 SMNVEV (reference sequence).

This rearrangement joins TRBV18 to TRBJ2-5; D not certain. Trimming took 3 bases from V and 2 from J, leaving 7 bases between them. Germline V gene lookup returns CDR1 KGHSH and CDR2 LQKENI. The CDR3 consists of 13 residues. CDR3 sequence (DNA): TGTGCCAGCTCACCTACGAGACAAGAGACCCAGTACTTC. This codes for CASSPTRQETQYF. Together with reference TRBV18 and TRBJ2-5, the CDR3 gives the full variable domain: NAGVMQNPRHLVRRRGQEARLRCSPMKGHSHVYWYRQLPEEGLKFMVYLQKENIIDESGMPKERFSAEFPKEGPSILRIQQVVRGDSAAYFCASSPTRQETQYFGPGTRLLVL.

A word on this clone: The same CDR3 is also encoded by other DNA sequences in this sample. The chain carries TRBV5-1 and TRBJ2-2; D is ambiguous. Trimming took off 0 bases at V and 3 bases at J, with 6 bases between the two ends. The V gene's germline CDR1 is SGHRS and CDR2 YFSETQ. The CDR3 sequence is 14 residues long. CDR3 residues: CASSLATDTGELFF. CDR3 bases: TGCGCCAGCAGCTTGGCAACAGACACCGGGGAGCTGTTTTTT.

This chain joins TRBV9 and TRBJ2-1; D not certain. Per the germline V gene, CDR1 is SGDLS and CDR2 is YYNGEE. The V end was cut by 0 bases, the J end by 9 bases, with 10 bases between. CDR3 length: 13 residues. CDR3 loop: CASSVVPDGEQFF. CDR3 in DNA: TGTGCCAGCAGCGTAGTTCCCGACGGTGAGCAGTTCTTC.

The rearrangement links TRBV9 to TRBJ1-3, with D maybe TRBD1 (5 bases). CDR1 and CDR2 from the germline V gene are SGDLS and YYNGEE. V was cut by 4 bases and J by 9 bases, with 20 bases left in between. CDR3 size: 15 residues. CDR3 in DNA: TGTGCCAGCAGCCTGTCCGAGACAAGGAGGGGCACCATATATTTT. Translating it yields CASSLSETRRGTIYF.

The J gene is TRBJ2-5, the V gene TRBV6-5, with D perhaps being TRBD1 or TRBD2 (5 bases each). From germline, CDR1 is MNHEY and CDR2 SVGAGI. Trimming took 4 bases from V and 1 from J, leaving 7 bases between them. There are 13 residues in the CDR3. The CDR3 sequence: CASSWGPQETQYF. The CDR3 DNA sequence: TGTGCCAGCAGTTGGGGACCCCAAGAGACCCAGTACTTC.

A note on this clone: The identical CDR3 is also encoded by other nucleotide sequences in the sample. The V gene is TRBV20-1, the J gene TRBJ2-3; D gene unclear. Germline CDR1 DFQATT, CDR2 SNEGSKA (reference sequence). V was cut by 6 bases and J by 3 bases, with 7 bases left in between. This CDR3 contains 11 residues. This CDR3 is CSAGRTDTQYF. CDR3 coding DNA: TGCAGTGCCGGGCGTACAGATACGCAGTATTTT.

This chain connects TRBV5-1 to TRBJ1-1; 12 positions match TRBD1. CDR3 length equals 20 residues. Trimming at V came to 4 bases and at J to 4 bases, leaving 20 bases not matched to a gene. CDR1 SGHRS and CDR2 YFSETQ come from the germline V gene. The CDR3 sequence: CASSPTVSSGTGGWGTEAFF. As DNA, the CDR3 is TGCGCCAGCAGCCCCACGGTCAGTTCCGGGACAGGGGGCTGGGGCACTGAAGCTTTCTTT.